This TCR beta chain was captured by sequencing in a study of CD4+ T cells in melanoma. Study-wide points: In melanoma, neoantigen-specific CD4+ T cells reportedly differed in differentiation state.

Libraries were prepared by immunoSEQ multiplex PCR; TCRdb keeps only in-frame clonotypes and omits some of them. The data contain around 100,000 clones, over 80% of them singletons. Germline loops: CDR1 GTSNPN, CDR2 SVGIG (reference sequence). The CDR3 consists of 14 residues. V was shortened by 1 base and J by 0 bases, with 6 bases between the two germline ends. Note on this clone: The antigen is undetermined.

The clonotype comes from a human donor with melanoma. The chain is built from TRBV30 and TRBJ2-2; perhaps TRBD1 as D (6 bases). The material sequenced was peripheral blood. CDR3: CAWSGGPNTGELFF. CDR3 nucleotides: TGTGCCTGGAGTGGGGGGCCGAACACCGGGGAGCTGTTTTTT.